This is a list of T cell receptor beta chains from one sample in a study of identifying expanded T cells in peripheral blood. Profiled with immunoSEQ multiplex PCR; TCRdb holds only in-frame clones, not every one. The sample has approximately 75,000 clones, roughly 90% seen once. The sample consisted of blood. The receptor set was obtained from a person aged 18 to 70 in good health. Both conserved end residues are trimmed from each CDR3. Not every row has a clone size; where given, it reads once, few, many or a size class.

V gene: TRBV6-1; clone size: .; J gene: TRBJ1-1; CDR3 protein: ASSEVVKGQPEAF
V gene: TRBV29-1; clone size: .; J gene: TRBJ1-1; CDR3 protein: SVNPNTEAF
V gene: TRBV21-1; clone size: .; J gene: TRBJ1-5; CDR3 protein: ASSKRTGGVQPQH
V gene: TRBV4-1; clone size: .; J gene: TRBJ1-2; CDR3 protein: ASSRIDRTNGYT
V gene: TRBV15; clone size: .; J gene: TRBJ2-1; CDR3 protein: ATSPGTSGYNEQF
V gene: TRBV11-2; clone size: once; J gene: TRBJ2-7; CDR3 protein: ASSRGTGPTYEQY
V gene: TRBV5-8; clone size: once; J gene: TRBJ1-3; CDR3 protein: ASGKGGLSGNTIY
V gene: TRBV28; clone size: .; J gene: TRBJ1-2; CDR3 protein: ASSTIDYGYT
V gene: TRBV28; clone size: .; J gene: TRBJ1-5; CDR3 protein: ASKGKKLLYSNQPQH
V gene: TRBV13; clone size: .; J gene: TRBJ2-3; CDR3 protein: ASSLLLAGGRDTQY
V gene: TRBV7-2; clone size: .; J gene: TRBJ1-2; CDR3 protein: ASSPRPGQGYGYT
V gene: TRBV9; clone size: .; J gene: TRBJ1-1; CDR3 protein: ASSLTGSRTEAF
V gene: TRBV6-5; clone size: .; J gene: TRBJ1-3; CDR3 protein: ASSRQTGLENTIY
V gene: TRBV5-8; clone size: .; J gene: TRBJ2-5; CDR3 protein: ASSFGLAGGYQETQY
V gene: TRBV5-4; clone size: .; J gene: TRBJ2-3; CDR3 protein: ASSLGGSGGTDTQY
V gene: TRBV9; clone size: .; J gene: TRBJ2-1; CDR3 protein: ASSVGISVHEQF
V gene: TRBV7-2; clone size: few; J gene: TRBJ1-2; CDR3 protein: ASSLDVDYGYT
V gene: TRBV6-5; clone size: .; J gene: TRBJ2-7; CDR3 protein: ASSYSTGGAQY